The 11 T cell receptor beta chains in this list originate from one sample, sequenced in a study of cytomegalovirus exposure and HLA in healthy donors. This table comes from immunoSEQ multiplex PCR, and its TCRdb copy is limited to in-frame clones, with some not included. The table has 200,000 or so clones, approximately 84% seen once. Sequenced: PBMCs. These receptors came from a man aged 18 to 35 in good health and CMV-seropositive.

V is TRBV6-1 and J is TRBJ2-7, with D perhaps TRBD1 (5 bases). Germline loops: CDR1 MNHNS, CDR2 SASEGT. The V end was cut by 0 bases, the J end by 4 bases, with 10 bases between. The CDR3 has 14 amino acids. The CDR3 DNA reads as TGTGCCAGCAGTGAAGCGCGTCAGGGATACGAGCAGTACTTC. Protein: CASSEARQGYEQYF.

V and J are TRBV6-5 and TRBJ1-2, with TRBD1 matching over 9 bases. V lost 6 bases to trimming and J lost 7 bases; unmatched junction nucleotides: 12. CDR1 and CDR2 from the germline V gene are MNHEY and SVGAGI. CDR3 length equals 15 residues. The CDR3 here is CASSLPGTGMSGYTF. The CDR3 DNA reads TGTGCCAGCAGCCTCCCCGGGACAGGGATGAGTGGCTACACCTTC.

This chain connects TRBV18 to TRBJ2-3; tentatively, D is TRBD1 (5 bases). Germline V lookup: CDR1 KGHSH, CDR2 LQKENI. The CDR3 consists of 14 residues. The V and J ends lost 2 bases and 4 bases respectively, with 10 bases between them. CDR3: CASSPAGRPDTQYF. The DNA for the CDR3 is TGTGCCAGCTCACCAGCAGGGCGGCCAGATACGCAGTATTTT.

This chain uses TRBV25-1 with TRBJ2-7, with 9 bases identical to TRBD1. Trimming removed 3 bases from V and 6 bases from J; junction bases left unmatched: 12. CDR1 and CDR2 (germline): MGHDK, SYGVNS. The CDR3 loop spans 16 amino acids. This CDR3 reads CASSDSMGQGRSEQYF. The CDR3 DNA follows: TGTGCCAGCAGTGACTCAATGGGACAGGGAAGGAGCGAGCAGTACTTC.

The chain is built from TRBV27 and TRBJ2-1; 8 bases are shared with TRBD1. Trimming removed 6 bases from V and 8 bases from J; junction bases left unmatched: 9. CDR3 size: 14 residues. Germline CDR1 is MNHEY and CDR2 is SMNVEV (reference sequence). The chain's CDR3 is CASRQGAPVDEQFF. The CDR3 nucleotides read TGTGCCAGCAGGCAGGGGGCGCCGGTGGATGAGCAGTTCTTC.

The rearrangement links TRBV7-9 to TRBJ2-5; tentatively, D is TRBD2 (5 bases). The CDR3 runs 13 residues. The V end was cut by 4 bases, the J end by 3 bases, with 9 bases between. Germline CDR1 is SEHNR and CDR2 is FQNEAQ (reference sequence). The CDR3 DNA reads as TGTGCCAGCAGCTCCGGGATTGAAGAGACCCAGTACTTC. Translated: CASSSGIEETQYF.

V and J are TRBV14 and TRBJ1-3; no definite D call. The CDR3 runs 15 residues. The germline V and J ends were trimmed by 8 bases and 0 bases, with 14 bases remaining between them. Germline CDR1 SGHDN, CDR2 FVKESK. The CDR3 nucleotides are TGTGCCAGCGGACGGACTCCAAGCTCTGGAAACACCATATATTTT. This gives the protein CASGRTPSSGNTIYF.

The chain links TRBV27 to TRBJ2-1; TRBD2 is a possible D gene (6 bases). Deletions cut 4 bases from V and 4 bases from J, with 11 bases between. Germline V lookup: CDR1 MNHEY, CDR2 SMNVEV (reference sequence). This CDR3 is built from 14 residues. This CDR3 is CASSSAGTYNEQFF. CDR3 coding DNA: TGTGCCAGCAGTTCCGCCGGGACTTACAATGAGCAGTTCTTC.

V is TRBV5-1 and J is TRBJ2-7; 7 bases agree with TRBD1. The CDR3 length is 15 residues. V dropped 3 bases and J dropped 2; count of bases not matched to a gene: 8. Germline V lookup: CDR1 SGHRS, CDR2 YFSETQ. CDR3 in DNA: TGCGCCAGCAGCTCCGGACCCGGACAGGCCTACGAGCAGTACTTC. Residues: CASSSGPGQAYEQYF.

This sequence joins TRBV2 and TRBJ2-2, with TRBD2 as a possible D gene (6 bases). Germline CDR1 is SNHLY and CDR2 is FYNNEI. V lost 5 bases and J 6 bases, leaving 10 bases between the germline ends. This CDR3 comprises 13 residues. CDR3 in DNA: TGTGCCAGCAGTTTGGGGGGACCCGGGGAGCTGTTTTTT. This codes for CASSLGGPGELFF.

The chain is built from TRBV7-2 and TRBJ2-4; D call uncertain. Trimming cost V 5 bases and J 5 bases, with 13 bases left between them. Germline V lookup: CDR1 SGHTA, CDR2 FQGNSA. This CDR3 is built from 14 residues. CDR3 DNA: TGTGCCAGCAGCCCCCCGGTTCGGGAAAACATTCAGTACTTC. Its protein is CASSPPVRENIQYF.